The 26 T cell receptor beta chains below come from one sample, sequenced in a study of blood T cell repertoires in COVID-19. Produced via immunoSEQ multiplex PCR; TCRdb's table is partial and in-frame only. The top ten hold less than 5.5% of the sample, which has 300,000 to 400,000 clones, approximately 89% seen once. The sample consisted of PBMCs or T cells enriched from blood (not recorded which). Receptors were obtained from a man aged 30 to 39 who had recovered from COVID-19.

In its sample, this clone was seen once. The rearrangement uses TRBV6-5 and TRBJ1-5, with unresolved D. The CDR3 is 14 amino acids. CDR1 MNHEY and CDR2 SVGAGI come from the germline V gene. The V gene lost 7 bases and the J gene lost 1 base, with 11 bases spanning the gap. In nucleotides, the CDR3 is TGTGCCAGCACGACCGGGGTGAGCAATCAGCCCCAGCATTTT. This sequence encodes CASTTGVSNQPQHF.

This clone was picked up one time. The rearrangement uses TRBV11-1 and TRBJ1-1; 7 nucleotides match TRBD1. The ends lost 8 bases at V and 4 bases at J; junction bases unmatched: 16. The CDR3 extends over 16 amino acids. Germline V lookup: CDR1 SGHAT, CDR2 FQDESV (reference sequence). DNA of the CDR3: TGTGCCAGCGCCCCCAATTACAGGGGACAGACCACTGAAGCTTTCTTT. Protein sequence: CASAPNYRGQTTEAFF.

The V call is TRBV2, the J call TRBJ2-3; 10 nucleotides align to TRBD2. CDR3 length: 16 amino acids. Losses at the gene ends were 8 bases for V and 2 bases for J; bases not matched to a gene: 10. Germline CDR1 and CDR2: SNHLY and FYNNEI. CDR3 loop: CASGSGLAAITDTQYF. The CDR3 nucleotides read TGTGCCAGCGGGTCCGGACTAGCGGCGATCACAGATACGCAGTATTTT.

The chain has TRBV28 and TRBJ1-4; TRBD1 matches 7 bases. With 5 bases clipped from V and 8 bases from J, the junction kept 11 bases outside the gene matches. The CDR3 is 15 amino acids. Germline CDR1 and CDR2: MDHEN and SYDVKM. In DNA, the CDR3 is TGTGCCAGCAGTCCCCCGACAGGGTCGATAGAAAAACTGTTTTTT. Amino acids: CASSPPTGSIEKLFF.

The rearrangement links TRBV27 to TRBJ1-5, with 8 bases lining up with TRBD1. V trimming: 6 bases; J trimming: 1 base; junction bases outside the gene matches: 5. There are 15 residues in the CDR3. Germline assignment: CDR1 MNHEY and CDR2 SMNVEV (reference sequence). The CDR3 reads CASRRTGRSNQPQHF. CDR3 nucleotides: TGTGCCAGCAGGCGGACAGGGCGGAGCAATCAGCCCCAGCATTTT.

The V gene is TRBV7-8, the J gene TRBJ1-6; the D is unclear. Germline loops: CDR1 SGHVS, CDR2 FQNEAQ. CDR3 length equals 13 residues. With 3 bases removed from V and 8 bases from J, the gap between germline ends came to 8 bases. CDR3 residues: CASSLNSYSPLHF. DNA of the CDR3: TGTGCCAGCAGCTTGAACAGCTATTCACCCCTCCACTTT.

The rearrangement uses TRBV29-1 and TRBJ2-7, with D tentatively TRBD1 (5 bases). The CDR3 runs 12 residues. Germline CDR1 SQVTM, CDR2 ANQGSEA. The V end lost 5 bases, the J end lost 2 bases, and 10 bases lay between the germline ends. CDR3 in amino acids: CSVSQGTYEQYF. CDR3 DNA: TGCAGCGTTTCCCAGGGTACCTACGAGCAGTACTTC.

V gene TRBV6-1 combines with J gene TRBJ2-7, with 10 nucleotides matching TRBD1. This CDR3 has 14 amino acids. The V gene's germline CDR1 is MNHNS and CDR2 SASEGT. J lost 5 bases, V lost 1 base, and 2 bases had no gene match. This chain's CDR3 is CASSEVGTGDEQYF. As DNA, the CDR3 is TGTGCCAGCAGTGAAGTGGGGACAGGGGACGAGCAGTACTTC.

As regards this clone: Within the sample, other DNA sequences also encode this same CDR3. This chain connects TRBV2 to TRBJ1-5; no definite D call. This CDR3 is built from 12 residues. Germline CDR1 SNHLY, CDR2 FYNNEI. V was trimmed by 4 bases and J by 4 bases, leaving 5 bases between them. DNA of the CDR3: TGTGCCAGCAGTGCGGGAAATCAGCCCCAGCATTTT. Translated, it gives CASSAGNQPQHF.

The rearrangement uses TRBV18 and TRBJ2-7; 9 bases line up with TRBD2. Germline CDR1 KGHSH, CDR2 LQKENI. The CDR3 extends over 17 amino acids. Trimming removed 0 bases from V and 1 base from J; junction bases left unmatched: 7. In DNA form, the CDR3 reads TGTGCCAGCTCACCACCCGGGGTAGCGGGGGTTTCCTACGAGCAGTACTTC. It yields the protein CASSPPGVAGVSYEQYF.

The V and J genes are TRBV7-9 and TRBJ1-2, with D possibly TRBD1 on 5 matching bases. Per germline, CDR1 SEHNR and CDR2 FQNEAQ (reference sequence). The CDR3 extends over 14 amino acids. Trimming took off 0 bases at V and 7 bases at J, with 12 bases between the two ends. The CDR3 DNA reads as TGTGCCAGCAGCTTAGCAGGGACTGGTATTGGCTACACCTTC. Translating gives CASSLAGTGIGYTF.

The CDR3 reads CASSMRGHTGELFF. The CDR3 DNA sequence: TGTGCCAGCAGTATGCGGGGGCACACCGGGGAGCTGTTTTTT. The chain links TRBV6-5 to TRBJ2-2; tentatively, D is TRBD2 (7 bases). CDR3 length: 14 residues. Germline assignment: CDR1 MNHEY and CDR2 SVGAGI. Trimming shortened V by 5 bases and J by 3 bases, and 10 bases separated the two germline ends.

CDR3 nucleotides: TGCGCCAGCAGCTCGGGATCTTACTACGAGCAGTACTTC. This translates into CASSSGSYYEQYF. This rearrangement joins TRBV5-1 to TRBJ2-7; possibly TRBD2 for D (5 bases). CDR1 and CDR2 (germline): SGHRS, YFSETQ. CDR3 size: 13 residues. Trimming took 3 bases from V and 3 from J, leaving 10 bases between them. The entire variable domain, with the rest obtained from reference TRBV5-1 and TRBJ2-7, is as follows: KAGVTQTPRYLIKTRGQQVTLSCSPISGHRSVSWYQQTPGQGLQFLFEYFSETQRNKGNFPGRFSGRQFSNSRSEMNVSTLELGDSALYLCASSSGSYYEQYFGPGTRLTVT.

This chain links TRBV2 with TRBJ2-7; D possibly corresponds to TRBD1 (5 bases). Germline V lookup: CDR1 SNHLY, CDR2 FYNNEI. Trimming removed 10 bases at V and 2 bases at J, with 12 bases between. The CDR3 contains 12 residues. CDR3: CANSMGPYEQYF. The DNA of the CDR3 is TGTGCCAACTCCATGGGGCCCTACGAGCAGTACTTC.

There are a few counts of this clone. The chain uses TRBV10-1 and TRBJ2-1, with TRBD1 identical over 8 bases. Germline CDR1 is WNHNN and CDR2 is SYGVQD (reference sequence). The trim removed 3 bases at V and 4 bases at J, leaving 2 bases unmatched. The CDR3 covers 14 residues. CDR3 DNA: TGCGCCAGCAGTGAAACAGGGGGTTACAATGAGCAGTTCTTC. Its translation is CASSETGGYNEQFF.

This clone was seen just once. The J gene is TRBJ2-5, the V gene TRBV2, with 7 bases aligning to TRBD1. The CDR3 is made up of 16 amino acids. The junction had 7 bases not matched to a gene; V was cut back by 2 bases and J by 1 base. Per the germline V gene, CDR1 is SNHLY and CDR2 is FYNNEI. CDR3 DNA: TGTGCCAGCAGTGAATGGACAGGACGAACCCAAGAGACCCAGTACTTC. Amino acid sequence: CASSEWTGRTQETQYF.

The gene calls are TRBV5-4 and TRBJ2-5; perhaps TRBD2 as D (6 bases). The CDR3 sequence is 13 residues long. The V end lost 0 bases, the J end lost 5 bases, and 8 bases lay between the germline ends. Germline CDR1 SGHNT, CDR2 YYREEE (reference sequence). CDR3 protein: CASSLVGRETQYF. CDR3 DNA sequence: TGTGCCAGCAGCTTGGTGGGGAGGGAGACCCAGTACTTC.

The gene calls are TRBV2 and TRBJ1-2; TRBD1 matches 7 bases. The CDR3 has 13 residues. The ends lost 8 bases at V and 3 bases at J; junction bases unmatched: 6. Germline V gene sequence: CDR1 SNHLY, CDR2 FYNNEI. The CDR3 spells CASEGARDYGYTF. Written as DNA, the CDR3 is TGTGCCAGCGAGGGGGCGCGAGACTATGGCTACACCTTC. Full variable domain (rest looked up from reference TRBV2 and TRBJ1-2): EPEVTQTPSHQVTQMGQEVILRCVPISNHLYFYWYRQILGQKVEFLVSFYNNEISEKSEIFDDQFSVERPDGSNFTLKIRSTKLEDSAMYFCASEGARDYGYTFGSGTRLTVV.

The genes are TRBV7-9 and TRBJ1-4; 8 bases match TRBD1. J was trimmed by 1 base and V by 6 bases; bases with no gene match: 10. Per germline, CDR1 SEHNR and CDR2 FQNEAQ (reference sequence). This CDR3 spans 17 amino acids. The DNA for the CDR3 is TGTGCCAGCAGGTCGAAGACCGACAGGGGAACTAATGAAAAACTGTTTTTT. Amino acids: CASRSKTDRGTNEKLFF.

The gene calls are TRBV25-1 and TRBJ2-2; possibly TRBD1 for D (6 bases). With 4 bases removed from V and 5 bases from J, the gap between germline ends came to 23 bases. The CDR3 loop spans 18 amino acids. CDR1 is MGHDK, CDR2 SYGVNS, per germline. The DNA for the CDR3 is TGTGCCAGCAGTGTAGGGGAACAGGGAGTATTGTGGACCGGGGAGCTGTTTTTT. This encodes CASSVGEQGVLWTGELFF.

The rearrangement links TRBV4-1 to TRBJ2-7; D possibly corresponds to TRBD2 (5 bases). The V end lost 4 bases, the J end lost 4 bases, and 14 bases lay between the germline ends. Per the germline V gene, CDR1 is MGHRA and CDR2 is YSYEKL. This CDR3 is 14 amino acids long. CDR3 sequence (DNA): TGCGCCAGCAGCCGTGGATCGGGGTTGTACGAGCAGTACTTC. Translated, it gives CASSRGSGLYEQYF.

The V call is TRBV24-1, the J call TRBJ2-5, with D maybe TRBD2 (7 bases). The V end was cut by 5 bases, the J end by 1 base, with 13 bases between. The CDR3 is 15 residues long. Germline V gene data show CDR1 as KGHDR and CDR2 as SFDVKD. CDR3 protein: CATSAGRGRQETQYF. The CDR3 DNA sequence: TGTGCCACCAGTGCAGGGCGGGGGCGCCAAGAGACCCAGTACTTC.

The V call is TRBV3-1 (or the pseudogene TRBV3-2), the J call TRBJ1-6; D perhaps matches TRBD1 (5 bases). The V end was cut by 2 bases, the J end by 16 bases, with 15 bases between. CDR1 LGHDT and CDR2 YNNKEL come from the germline V gene (reference sequence). This CDR3 comprises 13 residues. The CDR3 here is CASSQLTDRPLHF. The DNA for the CDR3 is TGTGCCAGCAGCCAACTTACAGACAGACCACTCCACTTT.

The J gene is TRBJ2-3, the V gene TRBV5-1, with D maybe TRBD1 (5 bases). The CDR3 totals 13 residues. The germline CDR1 and CDR2 sequences are SGHRS and YFSETQ. V was pared by 2 bases and J by 4 bases, with 8 bases between. This CDR3 reads CASSFGAPDTQYF. CDR3 sequence (DNA): TGCGCCAGCAGCTTTGGGGCCCCAGATACGCAGTATTTT.

The J gene is TRBJ1-3, the V gene TRBV19, with D tentatively TRBD1 (6 bases). The CDR3 is 15 amino acids. Per the germline V gene, CDR1 is LNHDA and CDR2 is SQIVND (reference sequence). V lost 5 bases, J lost 0 bases, and 11 bases lay in between. The CDR3 spells CASSRQAGSGNTIYF. Written as DNA, the CDR3 is TGTGCCAGTAGTCGACAGGCAGGCTCTGGAAACACCATATATTTT.

The chain joins TRBV19 to TRBJ1-5; 9 bases agree with TRBD1. CDR3 length: 15 amino acids. CDR1 is LNHDA, CDR2 SQIVND, per germline (reference sequence). V lost 4 bases and J lost 6; bases outside the gene matches: 7. CDR3 sequence (DNA): TGTGCCAGTAGTAATCCGGGACAGGGCAGTCAGCCCCAGCATTTT. Translation: CASSNPGQGSQPQHF. The full variable domain, its missing parts supplied by reference TRBV19 and TRBJ1-5, is DGGITQSPKYLFRKEGQNVTLSCEQNLNHDAMYWYRQDPGQGLRLIYYSQIVNDFQKGDIAEGYSVSREKKESFPLTVTSAQKNPTAFYLCASSNPGQGSQPQHFGDGTRLSIL.